The text below deals with one T cell receptor beta chain. Libraries were prepared by immunoSEQ multiplex PCR; TCRdb keeps only in-frame clonotypes and omits some of them. The repertoire includes some 130,000 clones, 80% to 90% of them detected once, and approximately 8.6% sits in the top ten. These data originate in a study of control samples from healthy donors and cancer patients. This CDR3 spans 14 amino acids. Germline CDR1 is KGHSH and CDR2 is LQKENI. Trimming took 3 bases from V and 4 from J, leaving 7 bases between them. V is TRBV18 and J is TRBJ1-6; D remains ambiguous. The TCR was taken from a woman between 25 and 40 years old in good health. Sequencing used blood. CDR3 coding DNA: TGTGCCAGCTCACCTAAGGGTTATAATTCACCCCTCCACTTT. Translation: CASSPKGYNSPLHF.